The rows below give T cell receptor beta chains drawn from one sample of a study of patients and donors after allogeneic stem cell transplantation. TCRdb ran MiXCR on the RT-PCR reads and lists one entry per CDR3 protein. Here the sample spans about a million distinct CDR3 sequences, roughly 18% being singletons. The sample consisted of blood, either unsorted or a sorted T cell fraction (not recorded which). The receptor set was obtained from a human donor who was either an allogeneic HSCT recipient or a stem cell or donor lymphocyte infusion donor (not recorded which). It is not recorded whose cells these are; they may come from a transplant donor. Both conserved end residues are part of each CDR3. The D gene is left open where the match is weak. Some rows have no size entry. The others give once, few or many, or a class for an expanded clone.

V	size	D	J	CDR3	DNA
TRBV29-1	many	TRBD2	TRBJ2-1	CSVELASSYNEQFF	TGCAGCGTGGAACTAGCGTCCTCCTACAATGAGCAGTTCTTC
TRBV7-9	few	TRBD1	TRBJ1-1	CASSSRIGTESSEAFF	TGTGCCAGCAGCTCAAGGATCGGGACAGAGAGTTCTGAAGCTTTCTTT
TRBV5-6	few	-	TRBJ2-1	CASSNGGRADEQFF	TGTGCCAGCAGCAATGGGGGAAGGGCCGATGAGCAGTTCTTC
TRBV20-1	-	-	TRBJ2-7	CSARDDAYLNEQYF	TGCAGTGCTAGAGATGACGCCTACCTGAACGAGCAGTACTTC
TRBV9	-	TRBD1	TRBJ2-1	CASSEAHGTGDYNEQFF	TGTGCCAGCAGCGAAGCCCATGGGACAGGCGATTACAATGAGCAGTTCTTC
TRBV12-3/TRBV12-4	-	TRBD1	TRBJ2-1	CALRRGRANYNEQFF	TGTGCCCTTAGAAGGGGGCGGGCCAATTACAATGAGCAGTTCTTC
TRBV10-3	-	TRBD1	TRBJ1-2	CAISRDRVNYGYTF	TGTGCCATCAGCCGGGACAGGGTTAACTATGGCTACACCTTC
TRBV11-2	few	TRBD2	TRBJ2-5	CASNRLAGRQTQYF	TGTGCCAGCAATAGACTAGCGGGGAGGCAGACCCAGTACTTC
TRBV6-2/TRBV6-3	-	-	TRBJ2-5	CASSYAGAYQETQYF	TGTGCCAGCAGTTACGCAGGAGCGTACCAAGAGACCCAGTACTTC
TRBV9	few	-	TRBJ2-2	CASTPGGLFTGELFF	TGTGCCAGCACCCCAGGTGGGCTTTTCACCGGGGAGCTGTTTTTT
TRBV5-1	few	TRBD1	TRBJ1-2	CASSGRQGRGFYGYTF	TGCGCCAGCAGCGGGCGACAGGGGCGCGGGTTCTATGGCTACACCTTC
TRBV11-2	-	-	TRBJ2-5	CASSSWGAHSETQYF	TGTGCCAGCAGTTCATGGGGGGCGCATTCTGAGACCCAGTACTTC
TRBV24-1	-	-	TRBJ2-7	CATSDRFGSYEQYF	TGTGCCACCAGTGATCGGTTCGGGTCCTACGAGCAGTACTTC
TRBV12-3/TRBV12-4	few	-	TRBJ1-1	CASSLIGGSNTEAFF	TGTGCCAGCAGTTTAATCGGGGGTTCGAACACTGAAGCTTTCTTT
TRBV7-2	-	-	TRBJ2-1	CASSLANYNEQFF	TGTGCCAGCAGCTTAGCCAACTACAATGAGCAGTTCTTC
TRBV20-1	few	TRBD2	TRBJ2-1	CSAREGRAFNEQFF	TGCAGTGCGAGGGAGGGGAGGGCCTTTAATGAGCAGTTCTTC
TRBV4-1	few	-	TRBJ2-7	CASSQDSYPLEQYF	TGCGCCAGCAGCCAAGACTCATACCCCCTCGAGCAGTACTTC
TRBV7-9	-	-	TRBJ2-3	CASSSSAATTDTQYF	TGTGCCAGCAGCTCCTCAGCGGCAACCACAGATACGCAGTATTTT
TRBV30	-	-	TRBJ2-2	CAWSVGRNTGELFF	TGTGCCTGGAGTGTTGGTAGAAACACCGGGGAGCTGTTTTTT
TRBV5-1	-	TRBD2	TRBJ2-1	CASSLGVREGLDEQFF	TGCGCCAGCAGCCTAGGGGTGCGGGAGGGCCTTGATGAGCAGTTCTTC
TRBV20-1	-	TRBD1	TRBJ2-7	CSARVGTDSSYEQYF	TGCAGTGCTAGGGTAGGGACAGATTCCTCCTACGAGCAGTACTTC
TRBV9	-	TRBD1	TRBJ1-6	CASSVEGQENSPLHF	TGTGCCAGCAGCGTAGAGGGACAGGAGAATTCACCCCTCCACTTT
TRBV6-1	few	TRBD2	TRBJ2-5	CASSRTSGVKQETQYF	TGTGCCAGCAGTCGGACTAGCGGGGTAAAACAAGAGACCCAGTACTTC
TRBV7-9	few	-	TRBJ2-1	CASSLRLEANNEQFF	TGTGCCAGCAGCTTAAGACTAGAAGCTAACAATGAGCAGTTCTTC
TRBV7-9	-	TRBD1	TRBJ2-5	CASSPPWTGEETQYF	TGTGCCAGCAGCCCCCCGTGGACAGGGGAAGAGACCCAGTACTTC
TRBV29-1	-	-	TRBJ2-5	CSVPIFPGETQYF	TGCAGCGTCCCAATCTTTCCGGGAGAGACCCAGTACTTC
TRBV2	-	-	TRBJ2-3	CASSDLGQGRDTQYF	TGTGCCAGCAGTGATCTGGGACAAGGGCGAGATACGCAGTATTTT
TRBV27	-	-	TRBJ2-3	CASSSELSFYTDTQYF	TGTGCCAGCAGCTCCGAGCTCTCCTTTTACACAGATACGCAGTATTTT
TRBV5-1	-	-	TRBJ2-5	CASSLDWFQETQYF	TGCGCCAGCAGCCTCGACTGGTTTCAAGAGACCCAGTACTTC
TRBV24-1	-	-	TRBJ1-5	CATSLPNQPQHF	TGTGCCACCAGTCTTCCTAATCAGCCCCAGCATTTT
TRBV6-2/TRBV6-3	-	TRBD1	TRBJ1-1	CASSDLGQGLREAFF	TGTGCCAGCAGCGATCTAGGACAGGGCCTCCGTGAAGCTTTCTTT
TRBV12-3/TRBV12-4	-	-	TRBJ2-1	CASTPHDGNEQFF	TGTGCCAGCACTCCTCACGACGGCAATGAGCAGTTCTTC
TRBV28	-	TRBD1	TRBJ2-7	CASSLPGRDRHYEQYF	TGTGCCAGCAGTCTCCCCGGGCGGGACAGGCACTACGAGCAGTACTTC
TRBV7-9	few	TRBD1	TRBJ1-3	CASSTTGEIDTIYF	TGTGCCAGCAGCACGACAGGGGAGATAGACACCATATATTTT
TRBV20-1	few	-	TRBJ2-1	CSASWQTYNEQFF	TGCAGTGCTAGCTGGCAAACCTACAATGAGCAGTTCTTC
TRBV2	-	TRBD2	TRBJ2-1	CASTGTSGGASNEQFF	TGTGCCAGCACCGGGACTAGCGGGGGGGCCTCAAATGAGCAGTTCTTC
TRBV9	-	-	TRBJ1-2	CASTIGVVDYGYTF	TGTGCCAGCACCATAGGAGTGGTAGACTATGGCTACACCTTC
TRBV12-3/TRBV12-4	-	-	TRBJ2-7	CASSIVDKPLSYEQYF	TGTGCCAGCAGTATCGTCGACAAGCCCCTCTCCTACGAGCAGTACTTC
TRBV4-2	many	-	TRBJ1-6	CASSQDSRHGSPLHF	TGTGCCAGCAGCCAAGATTCCCGACATGGTTCACCCCTCCACTTT
TRBV28	few	TRBD2	TRBJ2-1	CASSLISGGARNEQFF	TGTGCCAGCAGTTTAATCAGCGGGGGGGCCCGGAATGAGCAGTTCTTC
TRBV2	-	TRBD2	TRBJ2-1	CASSEAGREGLNEQFF	TGTGCCAGCAGTGAAGCGGGGCGGGAGGGCCTGAATGAGCAGTTCTTC
TRBV6-2/TRBV6-3	few	-	TRBJ2-2	CASSRRVSIRVNTGELFF	TGTGCCAGCAGTCGGAGGGTCAGCATTAGGGTGAACACCGGGGAGCTGTTTTTT
TRBV20-1	many	TRBD1	TRBJ2-7	CSAATGTGIYEQYF	TGCAGTGCAGCGACCGGGACAGGGATCTACGAGCAGTACTTC
TRBV5-4	-	-	TRBJ2-1	CASSTPGPHNEQFF	TGTGCCAGCAGCACCCCGGGACCCCACAATGAGCAGTTCTTC
TRBV7-3	-	-	TRBJ2-7	CASSLGGGGKYF	TGTGCCAGCAGCTTAGGGGGCGGGGGCAAGTACTTC
TRBV7-9	-	TRBD1	TRBJ2-5	CAHRGGDQETQYF	TGTGCCCACAGGGGTGGAGACCAAGAGACCCAGTACTTC
TRBV5-1	-	TRBD1	TRBJ1-2	CASSPGQGAIQYGYTF	TGCGCCAGCAGCCCAGGACAGGGTGCTATACAGTATGGCTACACCTTC
TRBV11-1	-	-	TRBJ2-4	CASSLTWPGRDPKNIQYF	TGTGCCAGCAGCTTAACCTGGCCAGGGCGGGATCCCAAAAACATTCAGTACTTC
TRBV20-1	-	-	TRBJ1-1	CSAPSQGGTEAFF	TGCAGTGCCCCAAGTCAGGGAGGCACTGAAGCTTTCTTT
TRBV6-2/TRBV6-3	few	-	TRBJ1-1	CASRSKRGHEEAFF	TGTGCCAGCAGATCCAAGCGGGGGCACGAAGAAGCTTTCTTT
TRBV20-1	few	-	TRBJ1-2	CSARDPADTFYGYTF	TGCAGTGCTAGAGACCCGGCGGATACTTTCTATGGCTACACCTTC
TRBV29-1	many	TRBD1	TRBJ2-7	CSVQPGQGAYEQYF	TGCAGCGTACAACCGGGACAGGGGGCTTACGAGCAGTACTTC
TRBV29-1	few	-	TRBJ2-7	CSVERTGGGEQYF	TGCAGCGTTGAGCGAACAGGGGGGGGCGAGCAGTACTTC